This TCR beta chain was captured by sequencing in a study of shared clonotypes between healthy human individuals. Study context: Samples came from a couple of female and a few male donors aged 18 to 49. CD4 naive and CD4 memory each took three plates per donor, while CD8 naive took two and CD8 memory one.

Method: immunoSEQ multiplex PCR; TCRdb's copy keeps in-frame clones and lacks some. In the table there are some 2,400,000 clones, approximately 95% of which are singletons. Study-wide findings and caveats: The sampled material consisted only of blood, and tissue repertoires are likely to differ.

The CDR3 runs to 15 residues. V was pared by 0 bases and J by 4 bases, with 13 bases between. Per the germline V gene, CDR1 is SGHKS and CDR2 is YYEKEE (reference sequence). Concerning this clone: The antigen remains undetermined.

Only Caucasian adults living in Nashville, Tennessee served as donors. The source of this sequence is a man aged 18 to 30 in good health. The specimen was naive CD4+ T cells sorted from blood. The subset was: CD45RA+ positively selected. The genes are TRBV5-5 and TRBJ1-2, with D tentatively TRBD1 (5 bases). The chain's CDR3 is CASSLETGEAYGYTF. CDR3 in DNA: TGTGCCAGCAGCTTGGAAACGGGGGAGGCCTATGGCTACACCTTC.